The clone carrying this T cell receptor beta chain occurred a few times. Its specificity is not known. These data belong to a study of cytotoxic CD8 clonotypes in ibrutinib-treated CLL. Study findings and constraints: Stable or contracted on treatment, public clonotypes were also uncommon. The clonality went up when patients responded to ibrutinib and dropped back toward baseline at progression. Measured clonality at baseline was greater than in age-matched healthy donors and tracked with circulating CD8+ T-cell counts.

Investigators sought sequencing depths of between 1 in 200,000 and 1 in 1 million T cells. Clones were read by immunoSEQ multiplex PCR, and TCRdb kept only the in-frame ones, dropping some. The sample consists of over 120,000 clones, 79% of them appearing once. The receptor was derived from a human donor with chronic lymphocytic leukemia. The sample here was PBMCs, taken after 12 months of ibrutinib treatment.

DNA of the CDR3: TGTGCCATCAGTGAGTCCGGGGGTTTTGGAAACACCATATATTTT. It specifies CAISESGGFGNTIYF. This rearrangement joins TRBV10-3 to TRBJ1-3; the D gene is possibly TRBD1 (5 bases). The V gene lost 0 bases and the J gene lost 3 bases, with 9 bases spanning the gap. The CDR3 loop spans 15 amino acids. Germline loops: CDR1 ENHRY, CDR2 SYGVKD.